The entry below describes one T cell receptor (beta chain). The data stem from a study of CD8+ T cells in alopecia areata. cDNA prepared by RNA extraction and subsequent reverse transcription served as the template for sequencing. The table came from immunoSEQ multiplex PCR; TCRdb's copy has only in-frame clones and leaves some out. Of around 100,000 clones in the sample, over 75% were seen once. Treatment denoted: oral pan-JAK inhibitor, 5-10 mg twice daily. V lost 4 bases to trimming and J lost 11 bases, with 9 bases between them. The CDR3 spans 11 residues. CDR1 and CDR2 from the germline V gene are SGHAT and FQNNGV.

Sample: CD8+ T cells sorted from blood, taken around week 31, from a patient treated with tofacitinib. This TCR was sampled from a human donor with alopecia areata. V gene TRBV11-2 combines with J gene TRBJ2-1, with D perhaps TRBD2 (6 bases). Here the CDR3 reads CASSSSGQQFF. CDR3 DNA: TGTGCCAGCAGCTCGAGCGGGCAGCAGTTCTTC.